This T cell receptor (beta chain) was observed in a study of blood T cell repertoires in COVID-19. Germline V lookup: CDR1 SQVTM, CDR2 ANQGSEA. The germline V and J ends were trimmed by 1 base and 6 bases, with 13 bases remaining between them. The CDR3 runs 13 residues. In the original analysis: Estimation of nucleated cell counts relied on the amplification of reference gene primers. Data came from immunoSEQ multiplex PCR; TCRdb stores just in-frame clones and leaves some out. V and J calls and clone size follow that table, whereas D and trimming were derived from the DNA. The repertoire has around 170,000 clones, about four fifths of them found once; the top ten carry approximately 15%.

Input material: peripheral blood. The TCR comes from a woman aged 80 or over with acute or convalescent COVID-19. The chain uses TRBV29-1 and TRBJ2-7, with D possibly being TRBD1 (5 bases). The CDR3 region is CSVEVQGFGEQYF. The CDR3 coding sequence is TGCAGCGTTGAAGTCCAGGGATTTGGCGAGCAGTACTTC.